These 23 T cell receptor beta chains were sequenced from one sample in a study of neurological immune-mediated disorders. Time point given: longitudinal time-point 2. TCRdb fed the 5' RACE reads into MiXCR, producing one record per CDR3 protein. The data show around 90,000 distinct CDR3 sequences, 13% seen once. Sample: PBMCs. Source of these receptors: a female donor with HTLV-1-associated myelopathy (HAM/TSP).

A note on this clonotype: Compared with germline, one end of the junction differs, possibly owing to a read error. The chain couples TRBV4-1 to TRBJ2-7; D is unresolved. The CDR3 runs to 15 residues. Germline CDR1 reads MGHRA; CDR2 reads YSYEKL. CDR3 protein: CSSSLLPGLVYEQYF. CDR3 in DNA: TGCTCCAGCAGCCTATTGCCAGGTCTAGTCTACGAGCAGTACTTC.

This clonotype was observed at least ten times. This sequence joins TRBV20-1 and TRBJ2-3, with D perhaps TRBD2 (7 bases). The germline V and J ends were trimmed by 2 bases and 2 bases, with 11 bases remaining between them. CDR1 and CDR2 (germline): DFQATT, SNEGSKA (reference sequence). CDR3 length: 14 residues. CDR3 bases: TGCAGTGCTAGAAGTGGGGGGGCCACAGATACGCAGTATTTT. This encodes CSARSGGATDTQYF.

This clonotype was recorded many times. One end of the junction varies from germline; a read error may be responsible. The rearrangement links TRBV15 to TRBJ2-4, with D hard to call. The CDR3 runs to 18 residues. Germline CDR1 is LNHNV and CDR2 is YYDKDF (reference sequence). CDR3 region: CATSRDQPNLLPTNIQYF. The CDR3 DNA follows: TGTGCTACCAGCAGAGATCAGCCCAATTTGCTCCCCACAAACATTCAGTACTTC.

CDR3 in amino acids: CASSLMGSSMNEQFF. As DNA, the CDR3 is TGCGCCAGCAGCTTAATGGGTTCTAGCATGAATGAGCAGTTCTTC. The chain recombines TRBV5-1 with TRBJ2-1, with D possibly being TRBD2 (5 bases). Per the germline V gene, CDR1 is SGHRS and CDR2 is YFSETQ. The CDR3 runs to 15 residues. Trimming took off 2 bases at V and 7 bases at J, with 16 bases between the two ends.

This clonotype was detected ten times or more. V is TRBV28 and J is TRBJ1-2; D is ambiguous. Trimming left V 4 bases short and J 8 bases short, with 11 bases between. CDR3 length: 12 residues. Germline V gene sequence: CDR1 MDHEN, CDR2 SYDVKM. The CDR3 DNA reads TGTGCCAGCAGTTCCTGGGAGGAGGGCTACACCTTC. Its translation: CASSSWEEGYTF.

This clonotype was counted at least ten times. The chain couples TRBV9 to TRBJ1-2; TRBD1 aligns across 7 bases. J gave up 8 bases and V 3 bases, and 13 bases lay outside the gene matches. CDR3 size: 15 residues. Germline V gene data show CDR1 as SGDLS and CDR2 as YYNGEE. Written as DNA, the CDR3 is TGTGCCAGCAGCGCGCCGGGACAGCGAACTAGAGGCTACACCTTC. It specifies CASSAPGQRTRGYTF.

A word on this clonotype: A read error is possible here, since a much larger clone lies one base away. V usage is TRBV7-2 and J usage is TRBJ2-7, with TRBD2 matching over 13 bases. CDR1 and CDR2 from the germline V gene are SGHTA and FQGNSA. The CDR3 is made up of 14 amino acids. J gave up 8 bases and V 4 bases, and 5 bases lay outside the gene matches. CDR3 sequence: CTSSSGLAGVQQYF. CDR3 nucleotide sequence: TGTACCAGCAGCTCCGGACTAGCGGGGGTGCAGCAGTACTTC.

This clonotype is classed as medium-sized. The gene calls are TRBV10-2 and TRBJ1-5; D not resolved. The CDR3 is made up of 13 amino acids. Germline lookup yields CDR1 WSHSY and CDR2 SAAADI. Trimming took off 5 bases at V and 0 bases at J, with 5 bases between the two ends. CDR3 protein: CASSIHSNQPQHF. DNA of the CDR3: TGCGCCAGCAGTATCCATAGCAATCAGCCCCAGCATTTT.

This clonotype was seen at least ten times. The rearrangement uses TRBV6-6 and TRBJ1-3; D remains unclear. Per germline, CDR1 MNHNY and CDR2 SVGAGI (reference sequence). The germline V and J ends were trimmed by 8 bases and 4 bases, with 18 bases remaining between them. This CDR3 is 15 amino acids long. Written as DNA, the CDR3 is TGTGCCAGCCTATCACAAGCCTCGAGGGGAAACACCATATATTTT. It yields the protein CASLSQASRGNTIYF.

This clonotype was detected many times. The CDR3 spells CASSYGTGVGNTIYF. CDR3 nucleotide sequence: TGTGCCAGCAGCTACGGAACAGGGGTTGGAAACACCATATATTTT. The genes are TRBV5-6 and TRBJ1-3, with 7 positions matching TRBD1. V lost 3 bases, J lost 3 bases, and 6 bases stayed unmatched. This CDR3 contains 15 residues. From germline, CDR1 is SGHDT and CDR2 YYEEEE.

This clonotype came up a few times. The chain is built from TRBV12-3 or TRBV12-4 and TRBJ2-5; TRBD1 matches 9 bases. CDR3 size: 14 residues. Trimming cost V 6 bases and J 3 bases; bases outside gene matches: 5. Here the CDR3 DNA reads TGTGCCAGCAGCCGGGACAGGGTCGAAGAGACCCAGTACTTC. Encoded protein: CASSRDRVEETQYF.

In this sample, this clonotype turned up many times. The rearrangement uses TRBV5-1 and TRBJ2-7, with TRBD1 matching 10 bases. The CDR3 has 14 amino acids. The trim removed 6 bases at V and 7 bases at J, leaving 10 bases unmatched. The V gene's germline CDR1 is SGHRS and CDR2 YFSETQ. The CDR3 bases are TGCGCCAGCACTCCCGGGACAGGGGTGGGTGAGCAGTACTTC. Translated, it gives CASTPGTGVGEQYF. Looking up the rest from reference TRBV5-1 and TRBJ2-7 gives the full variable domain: KAGVTQTPRYLIKTRGQQVTLSCSPISGHRSVSWYQQTPGQGLQFLFEYFSETQRNKGNFPGRFSGRQFSNSRSEMNVSTLELGDSALYLCASTPGTGVGEQYFGPGTRLTVT.

The CDR3 reads CSSPGLRETQYF. DNA of the CDR3: TGCAGTTCCCCGGGACTTCGAGAGACCCAGTACTTC. This rearrangement joins TRBV20-1 to TRBJ2-5; the D gene is possibly TRBD2 (6 bases). The germline V gene encodes CDR1 DFQATT and CDR2 SNEGSKA (reference sequence). V lost 8 bases and J 4 bases, leaving 14 bases between the germline ends. The CDR3 has 12 residues.

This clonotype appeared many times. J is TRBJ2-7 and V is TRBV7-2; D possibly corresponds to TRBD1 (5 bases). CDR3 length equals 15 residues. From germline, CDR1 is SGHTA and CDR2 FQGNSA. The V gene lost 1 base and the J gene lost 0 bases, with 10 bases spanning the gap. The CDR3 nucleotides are TGTGCCAGCAGCTTAGAAGCAGGGCGCTCCTACGAGCAGTACTTC. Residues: CASSLEAGRSYEQYF.

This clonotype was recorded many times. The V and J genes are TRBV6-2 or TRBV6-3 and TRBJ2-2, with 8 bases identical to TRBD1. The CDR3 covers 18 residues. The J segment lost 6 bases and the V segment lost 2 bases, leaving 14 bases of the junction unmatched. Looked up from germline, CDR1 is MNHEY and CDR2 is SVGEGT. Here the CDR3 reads CASSYVTGRQGAAGELFF. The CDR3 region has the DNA TGTGCCAGCAGTTACGTGACGGGGCGGCAGGGGGCCGCCGGGGAGCTGTTTTTT.

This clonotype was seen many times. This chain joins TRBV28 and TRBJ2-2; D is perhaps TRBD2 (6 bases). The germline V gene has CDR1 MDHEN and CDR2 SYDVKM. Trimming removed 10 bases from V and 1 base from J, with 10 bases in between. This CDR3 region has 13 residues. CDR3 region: CATRDLNTGELFF. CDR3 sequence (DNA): TGTGCCACCAGGGACTTGAACACCGGGGAGCTGTTTTTT. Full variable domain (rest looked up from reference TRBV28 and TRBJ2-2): DVKVTQSSRYLVKRTGEKVFLECVQDMDHENMFWYRQDPGLGLRLIYFSYDVKMKEKGDIPEGYSVSREKKERFSLILESASTNQTSMYLCATRDLNTGELFFGEGSRLTVL.

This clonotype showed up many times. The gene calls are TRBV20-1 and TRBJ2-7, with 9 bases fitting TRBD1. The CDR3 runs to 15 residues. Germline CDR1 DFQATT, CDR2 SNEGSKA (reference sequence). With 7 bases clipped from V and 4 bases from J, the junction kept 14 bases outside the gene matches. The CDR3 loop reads CSVPGFVGQGYEQYF. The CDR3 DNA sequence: TGCAGTGTACCCGGATTTGTGGGACAGGGTTACGAGCAGTACTTC.

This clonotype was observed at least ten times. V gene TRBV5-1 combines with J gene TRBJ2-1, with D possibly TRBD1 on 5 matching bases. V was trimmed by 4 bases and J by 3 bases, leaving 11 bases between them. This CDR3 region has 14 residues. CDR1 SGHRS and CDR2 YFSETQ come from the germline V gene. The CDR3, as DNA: TGCGCCAGCAGCAAGGGGTCTAACTACAATGAGCAGTTCTTC. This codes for CASSKGSNYNEQFF. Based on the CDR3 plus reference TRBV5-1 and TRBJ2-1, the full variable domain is KAGVTQTPRYLIKTRGQQVTLSCSPISGHRSVSWYQQTPGQGLQFLFEYFSETQRNKGNFPGRFSGRQFSNSRSEMNVSTLELGDSALYLCASSKGSNYNEQFFGPGTRLTVL.

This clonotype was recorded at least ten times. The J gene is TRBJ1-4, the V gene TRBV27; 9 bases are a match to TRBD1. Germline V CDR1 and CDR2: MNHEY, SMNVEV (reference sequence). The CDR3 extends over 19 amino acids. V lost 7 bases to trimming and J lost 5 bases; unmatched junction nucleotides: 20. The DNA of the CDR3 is TGTGCCAGCAAAATCGGGAACGACAGGGGGAAATTGGGCAATGAAAAACTGTTTTTT. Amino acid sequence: CASKIGNDRGKLGNEKLFF.

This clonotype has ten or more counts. CDR3: CASRRLGGGSGGELFF. The CDR3 DNA reads as TGTGCCAGCAGGCGTCTTGGCGGGGGGTCGGGCGGGGAGCTGTTTTTT. The rearrangement links TRBV6-6 to TRBJ2-2; 8 nucleotides match TRBD2. This CDR3 is built from 16 residues. V dropped 6 bases and J dropped 7; count of bases not matched to a gene: 13. CDR1 MNHNY and CDR2 SVGAGI come from the germline V gene (reference sequence).

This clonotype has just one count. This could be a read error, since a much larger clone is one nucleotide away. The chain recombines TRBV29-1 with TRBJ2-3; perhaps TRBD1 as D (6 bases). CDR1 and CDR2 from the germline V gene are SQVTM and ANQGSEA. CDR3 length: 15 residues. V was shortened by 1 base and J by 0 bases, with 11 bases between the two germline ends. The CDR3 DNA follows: TGCAGCGTTGAAGGAGAAAGGGGGAGCACAGATACGCAGTATTTT. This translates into CSVEGERGSTDTQYF.

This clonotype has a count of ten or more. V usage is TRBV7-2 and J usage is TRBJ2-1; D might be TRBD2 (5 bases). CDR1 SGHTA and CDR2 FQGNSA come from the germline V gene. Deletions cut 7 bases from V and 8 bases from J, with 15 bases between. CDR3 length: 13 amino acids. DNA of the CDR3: TGTGCCAGCACCTCGATTTACGGGGATGAGCAGTTCTTC. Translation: CASTSIYGDEQFF.

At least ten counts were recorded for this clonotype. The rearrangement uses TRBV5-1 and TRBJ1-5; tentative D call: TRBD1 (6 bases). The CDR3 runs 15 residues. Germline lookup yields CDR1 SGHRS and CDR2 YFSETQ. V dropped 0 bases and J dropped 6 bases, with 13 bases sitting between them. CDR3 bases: TGCGCCAGCAGCTTGGGACAGGTTCCCGGTCAGCCCCAGCATTTT. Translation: CASSLGQVPGQPQHF.